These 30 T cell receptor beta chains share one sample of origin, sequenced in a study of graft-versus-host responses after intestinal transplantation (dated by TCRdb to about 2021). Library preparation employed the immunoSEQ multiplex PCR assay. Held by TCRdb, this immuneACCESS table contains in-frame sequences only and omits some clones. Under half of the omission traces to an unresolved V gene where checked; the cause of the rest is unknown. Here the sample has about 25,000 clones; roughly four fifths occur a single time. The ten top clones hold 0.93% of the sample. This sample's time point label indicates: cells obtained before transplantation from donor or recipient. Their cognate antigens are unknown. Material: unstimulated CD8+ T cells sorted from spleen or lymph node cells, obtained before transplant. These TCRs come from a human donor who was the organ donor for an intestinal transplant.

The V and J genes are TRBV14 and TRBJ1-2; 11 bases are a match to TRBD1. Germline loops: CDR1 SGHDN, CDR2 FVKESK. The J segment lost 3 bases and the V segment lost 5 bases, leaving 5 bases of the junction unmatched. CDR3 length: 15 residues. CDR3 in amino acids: CASSFRDRGYYGYTF. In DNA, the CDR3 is TGTGCCAGCAGCTTCCGGGACAGGGGGTACTATGGCTACACCTTC.

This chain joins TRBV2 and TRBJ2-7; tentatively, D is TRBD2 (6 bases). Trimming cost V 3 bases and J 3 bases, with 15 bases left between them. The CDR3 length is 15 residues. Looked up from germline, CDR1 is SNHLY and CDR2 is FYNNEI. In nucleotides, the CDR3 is TGTGCCAGCAGTGACTGGGGAGGAGTGGGCTACGAGCAGTACTTC. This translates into CASSDWGGVGYEQYF.

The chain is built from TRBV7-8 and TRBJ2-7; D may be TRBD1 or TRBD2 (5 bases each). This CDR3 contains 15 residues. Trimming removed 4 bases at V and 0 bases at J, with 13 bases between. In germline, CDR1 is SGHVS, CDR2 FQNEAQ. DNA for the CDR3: TGTGCCAGCAGCTCCCCACAGAGGGGCTCCTACGAGCAGTACTTC. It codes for CASSSPQRGSYEQYF.

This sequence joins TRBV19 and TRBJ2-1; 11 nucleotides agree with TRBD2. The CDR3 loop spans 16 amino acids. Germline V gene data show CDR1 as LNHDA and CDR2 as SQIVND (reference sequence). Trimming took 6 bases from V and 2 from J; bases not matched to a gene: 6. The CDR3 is CASSPSSGGAYNEQFF. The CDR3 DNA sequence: TGTGCCAGTAGCCCAAGTAGCGGGGGGGCCTACAATGAGCAGTTCTTC.

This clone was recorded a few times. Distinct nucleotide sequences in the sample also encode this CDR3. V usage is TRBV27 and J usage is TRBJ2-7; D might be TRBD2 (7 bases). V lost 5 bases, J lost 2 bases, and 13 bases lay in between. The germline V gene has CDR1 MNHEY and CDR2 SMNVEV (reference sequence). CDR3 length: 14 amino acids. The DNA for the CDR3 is TGTGCCAGCAGTCTAGGGGGGGGAGCCTACGAGCAGTACTTC. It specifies CASSLGGGAYEQYF.

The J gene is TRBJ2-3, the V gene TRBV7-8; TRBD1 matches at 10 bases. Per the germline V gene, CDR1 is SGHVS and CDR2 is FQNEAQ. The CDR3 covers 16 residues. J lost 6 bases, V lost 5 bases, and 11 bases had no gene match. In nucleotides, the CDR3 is TGTGCCAGCAGCCGACGGTTTGGGACAGGGGACGATACGCAGTATTTT. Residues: CASSRRFGTGDDTQYF. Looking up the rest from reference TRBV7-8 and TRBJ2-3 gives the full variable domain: GAGVSQSPRYKVAKRGQDVALRCDPISGHVSLFWYQQALGQGPEFLTYFQNEAQLDKSGLPSDRFFAERPEGSVSTLKIQRTQQEDSAVYLCASSRRFGTGDDTQYFGPGTRLTVL.

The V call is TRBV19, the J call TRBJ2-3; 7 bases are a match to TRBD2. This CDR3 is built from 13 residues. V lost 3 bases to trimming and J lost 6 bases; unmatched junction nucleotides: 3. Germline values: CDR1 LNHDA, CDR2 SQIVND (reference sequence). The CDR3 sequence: CASSIYGGDTQYF. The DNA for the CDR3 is TGTGCCAGTAGTATCTACGGGGGGGATACGCAGTATTTT.

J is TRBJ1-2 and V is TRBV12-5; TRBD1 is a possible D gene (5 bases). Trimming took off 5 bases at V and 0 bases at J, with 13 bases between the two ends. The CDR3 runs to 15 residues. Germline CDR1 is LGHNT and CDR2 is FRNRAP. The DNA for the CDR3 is TGTGCTAGTGGTCCCTCAGCAGGGCCTAACTATGGCTACACCTTC. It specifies CASGPSAGPNYGYTF. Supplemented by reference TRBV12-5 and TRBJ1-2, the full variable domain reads DARVTQTPRHKVTEMGQEVTMRCQPILGHNTVFWYRQTMMQGLELLAYFRNRAPLDDSGMPKDRFSAEMPDATLATLKIQPSEPRDSAVYFCASGPSAGPNYGYTFGSGTRLTVV.

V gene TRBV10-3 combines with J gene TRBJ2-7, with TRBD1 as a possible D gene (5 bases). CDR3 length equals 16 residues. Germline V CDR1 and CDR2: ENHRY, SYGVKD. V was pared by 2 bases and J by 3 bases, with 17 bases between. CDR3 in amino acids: CAISEIQGTMSYEQYF. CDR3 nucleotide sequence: TGTGCCATCAGTGAGATTCAGGGTACGATGAGCTACGAGCAGTACTTC.

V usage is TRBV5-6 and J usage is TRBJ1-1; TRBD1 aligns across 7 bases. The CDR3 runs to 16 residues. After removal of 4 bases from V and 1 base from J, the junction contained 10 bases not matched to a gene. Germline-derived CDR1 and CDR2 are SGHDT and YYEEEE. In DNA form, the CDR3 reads TGTGCCAGCAGCCCATACCGACGGACAGGGAACACTGAAGCTTTCTTT. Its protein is CASSPYRRTGNTEAFF.

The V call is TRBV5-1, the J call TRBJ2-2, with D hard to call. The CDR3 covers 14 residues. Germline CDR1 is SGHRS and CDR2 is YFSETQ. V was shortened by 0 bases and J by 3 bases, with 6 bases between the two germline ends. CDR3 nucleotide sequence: TGCGCCAGCAGCTTGGGGGAATACACCGGGGAGCTGTTTTTT. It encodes CASSLGEYTGELFF.

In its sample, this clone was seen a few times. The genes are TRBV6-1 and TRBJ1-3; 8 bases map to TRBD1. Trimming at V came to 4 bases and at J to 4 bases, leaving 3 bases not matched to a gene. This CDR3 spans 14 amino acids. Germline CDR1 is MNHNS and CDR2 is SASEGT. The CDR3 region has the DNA TGTGCCAGCAGTGCAGGGGGCGGGGGAAACACCATATATTTT. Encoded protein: CASSAGGGGNTIYF.

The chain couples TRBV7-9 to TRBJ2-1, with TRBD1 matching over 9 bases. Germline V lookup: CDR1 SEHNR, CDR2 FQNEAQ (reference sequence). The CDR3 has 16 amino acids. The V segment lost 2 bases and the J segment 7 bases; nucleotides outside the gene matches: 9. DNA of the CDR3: TGTGCCAGCAGCTTACCCGGACAGGGGCGGCCGAATGAGCAGTTCTTC. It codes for CASSLPGQGRPNEQFF.

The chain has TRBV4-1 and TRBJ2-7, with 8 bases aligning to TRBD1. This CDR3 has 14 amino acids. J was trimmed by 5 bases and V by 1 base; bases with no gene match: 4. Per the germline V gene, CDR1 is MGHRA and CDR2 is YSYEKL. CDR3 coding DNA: TGCGCCAGCAGCCAAGGGACAGGGTTCAACGAGCAGTACTTC. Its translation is CASSQGTGFNEQYF.

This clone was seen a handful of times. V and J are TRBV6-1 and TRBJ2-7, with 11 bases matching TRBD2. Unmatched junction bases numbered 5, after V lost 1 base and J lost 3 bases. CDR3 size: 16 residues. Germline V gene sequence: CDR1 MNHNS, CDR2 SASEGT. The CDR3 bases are TGTGCCAGCAGTGAAGAAGTAGCGGGGGGGAGCTACGAGCAGTACTTC. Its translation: CASSEEVAGGSYEQYF.

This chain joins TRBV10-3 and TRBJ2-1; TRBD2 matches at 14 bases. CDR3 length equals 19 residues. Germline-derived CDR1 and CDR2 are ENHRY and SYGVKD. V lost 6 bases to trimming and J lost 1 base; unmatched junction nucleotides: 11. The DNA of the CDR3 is TGTGCCATCAGCGAGAGACTAGCGGGAGGGCCGAAGTCCTACAATGAGCAGTTCTTC. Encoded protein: CAISERLAGGPKSYNEQFF.

CDR3 sequence: CASSLATSGVSGELFF. CDR3 bases: TGCGCCAGCAGCTTGGCGACTAGCGGGGTATCCGGGGAGCTGTTTTTT. The chain has TRBV5-1 and TRBJ2-2; TRBD2 matches 11 bases. Losses at the gene ends were 0 bases for V and 6 bases for J; bases not matched to a gene: 4. Germline V lookup: CDR1 SGHRS, CDR2 YFSETQ. The CDR3 runs 16 residues.

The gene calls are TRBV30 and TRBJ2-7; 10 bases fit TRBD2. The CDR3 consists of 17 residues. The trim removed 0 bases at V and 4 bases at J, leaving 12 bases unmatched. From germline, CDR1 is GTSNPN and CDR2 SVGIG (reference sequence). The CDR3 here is CAWSVPLKREGQYEQYF. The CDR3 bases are TGTGCCTGGAGTGTACCCTTGAAGCGGGAGGGCCAGTACGAGCAGTACTTC. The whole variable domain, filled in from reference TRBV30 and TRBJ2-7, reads SQTIHQWPATLVQPVGSPLSLECTVEGTSNPNLYWYRQAAGRGLQLLFYSVGIGQISSEVPQNLSASRPQDRQFILSSKKLLLSDSGFYLCAWSVPLKREGQYEQYFGPGTRLTVT.

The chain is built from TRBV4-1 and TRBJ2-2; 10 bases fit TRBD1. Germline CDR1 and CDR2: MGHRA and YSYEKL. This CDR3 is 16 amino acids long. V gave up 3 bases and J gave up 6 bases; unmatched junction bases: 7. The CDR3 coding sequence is TGCGCCAGCAGCCACCTATGGACAGGGGGTGCCGGGGAGCTGTTTTTT. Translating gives CASSHLWTGGAGELFF.

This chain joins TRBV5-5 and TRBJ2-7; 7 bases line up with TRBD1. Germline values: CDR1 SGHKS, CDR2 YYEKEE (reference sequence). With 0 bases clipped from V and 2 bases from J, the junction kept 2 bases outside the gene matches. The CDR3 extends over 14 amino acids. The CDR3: CASSLGQGPYEQYF. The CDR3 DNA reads TGTGCCAGCAGCTTGGGACAGGGACCCTACGAGCAGTACTTC.

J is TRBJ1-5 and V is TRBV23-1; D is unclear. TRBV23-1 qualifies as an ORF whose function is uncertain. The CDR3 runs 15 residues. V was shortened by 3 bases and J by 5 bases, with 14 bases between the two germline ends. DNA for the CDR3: TGCGCCAGCAGTCAGGGGTATTGTGGGGATCAGCCCCAGCATTTT. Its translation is CASSQGYCGDQPQHF.

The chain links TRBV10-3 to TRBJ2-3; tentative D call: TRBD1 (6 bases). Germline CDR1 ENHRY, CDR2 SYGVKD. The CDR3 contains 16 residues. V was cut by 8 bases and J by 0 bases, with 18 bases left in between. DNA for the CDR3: TGTGCCATCGGAGTGAGCAGGGGTTCTAGCACAGATACGCAGTATTTT. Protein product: CAIGVSRGSSTDTQYF.

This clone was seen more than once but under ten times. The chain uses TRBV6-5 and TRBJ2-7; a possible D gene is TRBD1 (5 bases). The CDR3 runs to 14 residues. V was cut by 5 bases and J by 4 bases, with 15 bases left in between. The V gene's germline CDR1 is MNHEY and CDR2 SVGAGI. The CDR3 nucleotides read TGTGCCAGCAGTAACAAGGGGCTCCTTTACGAGCAGTACTTC. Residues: CASSNKGLLYEQYF.

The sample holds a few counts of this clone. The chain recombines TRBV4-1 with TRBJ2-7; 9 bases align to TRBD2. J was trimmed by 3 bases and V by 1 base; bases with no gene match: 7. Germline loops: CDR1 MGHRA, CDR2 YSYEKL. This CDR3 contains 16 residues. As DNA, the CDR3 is TGCGCCAGCAGCCAAGTGGGCGGGGGGGCCTTCTACGAGCAGTACTTC. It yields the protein CASSQVGGGAFYEQYF.

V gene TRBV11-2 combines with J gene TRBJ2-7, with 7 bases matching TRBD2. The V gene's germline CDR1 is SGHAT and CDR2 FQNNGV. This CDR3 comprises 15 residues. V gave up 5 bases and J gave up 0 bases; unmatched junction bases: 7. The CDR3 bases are TGTGCCAGCAGCACGGGGAGGGGCAGCTCCTACGAGCAGTACTTC. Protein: CASSTGRGSSYEQYF. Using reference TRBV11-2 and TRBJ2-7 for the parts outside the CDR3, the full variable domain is EAGVAQSPRYKIIEKRQSVAFWCNPISGHATLYWYQQILGQGPKLLIQFQNNGVVDDSQLPKDRFSAERLKGVDSTLKIQPAKLEDSAVYLCASSTGRGSSYEQYFGPGTRLTVT.

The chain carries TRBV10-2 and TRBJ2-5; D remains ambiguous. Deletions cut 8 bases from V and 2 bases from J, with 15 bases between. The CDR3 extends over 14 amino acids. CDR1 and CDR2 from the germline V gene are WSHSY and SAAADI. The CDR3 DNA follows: TGCGCCAGCGAAGAAGGGCGAGAGCAAGAGACCCAGTACTTC. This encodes CASEEGREQETQYF.

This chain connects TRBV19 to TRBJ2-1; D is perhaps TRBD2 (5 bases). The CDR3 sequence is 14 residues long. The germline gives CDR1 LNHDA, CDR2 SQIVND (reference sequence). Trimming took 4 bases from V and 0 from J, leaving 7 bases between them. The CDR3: CASSTADSYNEQFF. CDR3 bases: TGTGCCAGTAGTACAGCGGACTCCTACAATGAGCAGTTCTTC.

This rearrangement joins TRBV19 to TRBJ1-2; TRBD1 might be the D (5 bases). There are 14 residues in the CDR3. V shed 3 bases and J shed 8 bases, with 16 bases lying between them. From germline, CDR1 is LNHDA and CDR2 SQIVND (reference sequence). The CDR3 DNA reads TGTGCCAGTAGTATGGGTGCAGGGTTGTGGGGCTACACCTTC. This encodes CASSMGAGLWGYTF.

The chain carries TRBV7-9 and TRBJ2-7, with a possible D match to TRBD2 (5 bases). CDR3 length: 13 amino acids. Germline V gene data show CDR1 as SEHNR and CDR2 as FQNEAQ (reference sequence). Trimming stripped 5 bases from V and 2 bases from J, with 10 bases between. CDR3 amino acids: CASSPSGTYEQYF. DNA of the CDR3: TGTGCCAGCAGCCCGTCGGGGACCTACGAGCAGTACTTC.

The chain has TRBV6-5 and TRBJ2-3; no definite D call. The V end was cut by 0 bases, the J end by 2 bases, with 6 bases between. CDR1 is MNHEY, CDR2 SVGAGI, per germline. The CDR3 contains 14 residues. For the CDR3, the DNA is TGTGCCAGCAGTTACTCCCCCAACACAGATACGCAGTATTTT. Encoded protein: CASSYSPNTDTQYF.